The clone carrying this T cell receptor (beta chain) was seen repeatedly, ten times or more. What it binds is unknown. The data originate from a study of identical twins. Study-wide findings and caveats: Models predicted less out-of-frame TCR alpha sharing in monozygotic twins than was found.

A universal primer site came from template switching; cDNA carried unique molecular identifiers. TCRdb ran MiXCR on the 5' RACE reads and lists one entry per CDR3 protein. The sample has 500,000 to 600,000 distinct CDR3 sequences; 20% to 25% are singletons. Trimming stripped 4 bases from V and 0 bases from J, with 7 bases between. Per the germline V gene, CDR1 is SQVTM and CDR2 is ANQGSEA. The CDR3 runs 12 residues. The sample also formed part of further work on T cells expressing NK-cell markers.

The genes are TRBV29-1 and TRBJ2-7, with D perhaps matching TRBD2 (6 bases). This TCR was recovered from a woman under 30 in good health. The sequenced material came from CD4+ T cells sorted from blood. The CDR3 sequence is CSVGDSSYEQYF. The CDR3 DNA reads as TGCAGCGTTGGGGACTCCTCCTACGAGCAGTACTTC.